The 3 T cell receptor beta chains given below trace back to one sample, sequenced in a study of siplizumab effects on memory and regulatory T cells. Repertoires were generated with immunoSEQ multiplex PCR, while TCRdb's copy carries only in-frame clones and drops some. Of about 91,000 clones in the sample, around 97% were seen once. Specimen: naive CD4+ T cells sorted from blood. The receptors stem from a human donor in good health.

This clone was observed a single time. V usage is TRBV2 and J usage is TRBJ1-1, with D uncertain. Germline-derived CDR1 and CDR2 are SNHLY and FYNNEI. Trimming removed 9 bases from V and 4 bases from J, with 15 bases in between. The CDR3 contains 13 residues. The CDR3 here is CARASGPSTEAFF. Written as DNA, the CDR3 is TGTGCCAGAGCTAGTGGTCCGAGCACTGAAGCTTTCTTT.

The CDR3 loop reads CASSIQGGQSYEQYF. In DNA form, the CDR3 reads TGTGCCAGCAGCATACAGGGTGGGCAATCCTACGAGCAGTACTTC. The rearrangement uses TRBV7-3 and TRBJ2-7, with D perhaps matching TRBD1 (6 bases). The V gene's germline CDR1 is SGHTA and CDR2 FQGTGA. V was trimmed by 5 bases and J by 1 base, leaving 15 bases between them. There are 15 residues in the CDR3.

This chain uses TRBV6-5 with TRBJ1-5; D is ambiguous. V dropped 4 bases and J dropped 7 bases, with 11 bases sitting between them. Per the germline V gene, CDR1 is MNHEY and CDR2 is SVGAGI. This CDR3 comprises 13 residues. CDR3: CASSFRPGQPQHF. DNA of the CDR3: TGTGCCAGCAGTTTCCGGCCGGGCCAGCCCCAGCATTTT.